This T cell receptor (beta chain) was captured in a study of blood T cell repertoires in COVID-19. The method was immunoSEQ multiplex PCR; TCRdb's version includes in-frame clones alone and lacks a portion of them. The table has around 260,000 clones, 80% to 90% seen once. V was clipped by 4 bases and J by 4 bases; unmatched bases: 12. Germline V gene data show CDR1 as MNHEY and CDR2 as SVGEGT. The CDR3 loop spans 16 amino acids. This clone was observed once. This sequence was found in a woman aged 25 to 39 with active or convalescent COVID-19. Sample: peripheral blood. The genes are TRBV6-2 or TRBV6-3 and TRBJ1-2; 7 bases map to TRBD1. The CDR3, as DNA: TGTGCCAGCAGTTCCAGGAGACAGGGAGATATCTATGGCTACACCTTC. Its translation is CASSSRRQGDIYGYTF.